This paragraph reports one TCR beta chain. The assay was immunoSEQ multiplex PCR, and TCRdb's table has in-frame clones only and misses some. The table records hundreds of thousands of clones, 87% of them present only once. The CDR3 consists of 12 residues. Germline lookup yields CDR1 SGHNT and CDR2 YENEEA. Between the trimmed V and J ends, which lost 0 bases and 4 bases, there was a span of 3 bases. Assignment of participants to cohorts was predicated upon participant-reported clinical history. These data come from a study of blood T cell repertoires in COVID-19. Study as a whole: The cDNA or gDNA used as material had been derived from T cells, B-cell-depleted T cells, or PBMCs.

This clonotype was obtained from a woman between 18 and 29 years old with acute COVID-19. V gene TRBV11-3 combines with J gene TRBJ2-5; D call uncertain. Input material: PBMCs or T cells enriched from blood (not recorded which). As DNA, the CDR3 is TGTGCCAGCAGCTTAGATCGAGAGACCCAGTACTTC. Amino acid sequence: CASSLDRETQYF.